This T cell receptor (beta chain) was captured in a study of vaccination effects on CD4 cells after COVID-19. On the study more broadly: Samples collected post-vaccine were obtained a median of 72 days after the second dose. Overall study findings and caveats: Marked clonal contraction of both clone types appeared late after vaccination.

Sequencing was performed with immunoSEQ multiplex PCR; in TCRdb, only in-frame clones are kept and a portion is missing. The repertoire holds roughly 40,000 clones, more than 65% seen once, with 6.5% to 8.5% in the top ten. Trimming stripped 6 bases from V and 2 bases from J, with 11 bases between. Germline V gene lookup returns CDR1 SGHRS and CDR2 YFSETQ. There are 13 residues in the CDR3. The authors isolated CD4+ T cells after around nine days of culture. Subjects were given two BNT162b2 or mRNA-1273 vaccine doses. Vaccinees lacked prior SARS-CoV-2 infection and tested negative for nucleocapsid antibodies. Replacing half the medium with IL-2 medium was done on days 3 and 7. As concerns this clone: The antigen remains unidentified.

This TCR was recovered from a human donor who received a COVID-19 vaccine. The sample here was CD4+ T cells from PBMCs cultured without peptide, taken after COVID-19 vaccination. J is TRBJ1-1 and V is TRBV5-1, with D tentatively TRBD1 (6 bases). In nucleotides, the CDR3 is TGCGCCAGCACAGAACAGGGTAACACTGAAGCTTTCTTT. This encodes CASTEQGNTEAFF.